Detailed here is one TCR beta chain. This record comes from a study of blood T cell repertoires in COVID-19. Study summary: Sites across the United States, Italy and Spain contributed samples from acute and convalescent COVID-19. The cDNA or gDNA used as material had been derived from T cells, B-cell-depleted T cells, or PBMCs.

TCRdb's copy holds only in-frame clones and misses some; the assay was immunoSEQ multiplex PCR. The sample records 210,000 or so clones, roughly 80% being singletons. The V end lost 9 bases, the J end lost 5 bases, and 14 bases lay between the germline ends. The CDR3 length is 13 residues. Germline V lookup: CDR1 LGHNT, CDR2 FRNRAP. Specimen: peripheral blood. This chain uses TRBV12-5 with TRBJ1-5; TRBD1 is a possible D gene (5 bases). The receptor's source is a woman at least 80 years old with acute or convalescent COVID-19. The DNA for the CDR3 is TGTGCTAGCGGCCGGGGGGACGATCAGCCCCAGCATTTT. This translates into CASGRGDDQPQHF. The full variable domain, in which reference TRBV12-5 and TRBJ1-5 provide the parts outside the CDR3, is DARVTQTPRHKVTEMGQEVTMRCQPILGHNTVFWYRQTMMQGLELLAYFRNRAPLDDSGMPKDRFSAEMPDATLATLKIQPSEPRDSAVYFCASGRGDDQPQHFGDGTRLSIL.